These T cell receptor beta chains were read from a single sample in a study of cytomegalovirus exposure and HLA in healthy donors. The method was immunoSEQ multiplex PCR; TCRdb's version includes in-frame clones alone and lacks a portion of them. In the table there are roughly 160,000 clones, roughly 77% of which are singletons. The sample taken for sequencing was PBMCs. The receptors shown here come from a man under 40 in good health and CMV-seropositive. CDR3s include the opening cysteine and the closing phenylalanine or tryptophan. D genes are given only for firm matches. Some rows have no size entry. The others give once, few or many, or a class for an expanded clone.

cdr3_aa,cdr3_nt,v_call,clone_size,j_call,d_call,cdr3_length
CASSSRDRASYEQYF,TGTGCCAGCAGTTCCCGGGACAGGGCATCGTACGAGCAGTACTTC,TRBV6-5,-,TRBJ2-7,TRBD1,15
CASPGGTYNEQFF,TGCGCCAGCCCCGGCGGGACCTACAATGAGCAGTTCTTC,TRBV10-1,-,TRBJ2-1,-,13
CASSRGTGVGDEQYF,TGCGCCAGCAGCCGGGGGACAGGGGTCGGGGACGAGCAGTACTTC,TRBV4-1,few,TRBJ2-7,TRBD1,15
CASSLGLALKDTQYF,TGTGCCAGCAGTTTGGGACTAGCGCTGAAGGATACGCAGTATTTT,TRBV27,-,TRBJ2-3,TRBD2,15
CASSLQRGEKLFF,TGTGCCAGTAGTCTCCAAAGGGGTGAAAAACTGTTTTTT,TRBV19,-,TRBJ1-4,-,13
CASRPSGGAKNIQYF,TGCGCCAGCAGGCCCAGCGGGGGGGCCAAAAACATTCAGTACTTC,TRBV5-1,-,TRBJ2-4,TRBD2,15
CASSDGLAGVGRQYF,TGTGCCAGCAGCGATGGGCTAGCGGGGGTGGGACGGCAGTACTTC,TRBV7-2,once,TRBJ2-7,TRBD2,15
CSVAGGRGYTF,TGCAGCGTTGCGGGGGGTCGAGGCTACACCTTC,TRBV29-1,-,TRBJ1-2,-,11
CASSFRSRGDTQYF,TGTGCCAGCAGCTTTCGCTCCAGGGGTGATACGCAGTATTTT,TRBV11-2,-,TRBJ2-3,-,14
CASSRTSGGADTQYF,TGCGCCAGCAGCCGGACTAGCGGGGGTGCAGATACGCAGTATTTT,TRBV5-1,-,TRBJ2-3,TRBD2,15
CASSPGLAETQYF,TGTGCCAGCAGCCCCGGACTAGCAGAGACCCAGTACTTC,TRBV5-4,-,TRBJ2-5,TRBD2,13
CATSRAGQNYEQYF,TGTGCCACCAGCAGAGCTGGACAGAACTACGAGCAGTACTTC,TRBV15,-,TRBJ2-7,-,14
CASSMTGYNEQFF,TGTGCCAGTAGTATGACAGGTTACAATGAGCAGTTCTTC,TRBV19,once,TRBJ2-1,-,13
CASSHTGTGDSYEQYF,TGTGCCAGCAGTCACACCGGGACAGGGGACTCCTACGAGCAGTACTTC,TRBV5-6,-,TRBJ2-7,TRBD1,16
CASSADTQYF,TGTGCCAGCTCTGCAGATACGCAGTATTTT,TRBV2,few,TRBJ2-3,-,10
CASRADSGGGYTF,TGCGCCAGCAGAGCGGACAGTGGTGGCGGCTACACCTTC,TRBV5-1,-,TRBJ1-2,-,13
CASSNTGQGSYNEQFF,TGTGCCAGCAGCAATACGGGACAGGGGTCCTACAATGAGCAGTTCTTC,TRBV6-4,-,TRBJ2-1,TRBD1,16
CSVLELAGNEKLFF,TGCAGCGTTTTAGAACTGGCGGGAAATGAAAAACTGTTTTTT,TRBV29-1,-,TRBJ1-4,-,14
CASSLADRVGTGELFF,TGTGCCAGCAGTTTAGCGGACAGGGTGGGCACCGGGGAGCTGTTTTTT,TRBV27,-,TRBJ2-2,TRBD1,16
CASKASTNTDTQYF,TGCGCCAGCAAAGCTTCTACCAACACAGATACGCAGTATTTT,TRBV5-1,few,TRBJ2-3,-,14
CASSLFPGQPYYNEQFF,TGCGCCAGCAGCTTGTTTCCGGGACAGCCTTACTACAATGAGCAGTTCTTC,TRBV5-1,-,TRBJ2-1,TRBD1,17
CASRVSGGASYEQYF,TGTGCCAGCAGGGTTAGCGGGGGGGCTTCCTACGAGCAGTACTTC,TRBV2,-,TRBJ2-7,TRBD2,15
CASRPLGDFQETQYF,TGTGCCAGCAGGCCCCTAGGGGACTTCCAAGAGACCCAGTACTTC,TRBV28,-,TRBJ2-5,-,15
CASSNRGSTEAFF,TGTGCCAGCAGCAACAGGGGTAGTACTGAAGCTTTCTTT,TRBV2,-,TRBJ1-1,TRBD1,13
CATSRVSSSPPYEQYF,TGTGCCACCAGCAGAGTCTCGTCTAGCCCGCCCTACGAGCAGTACTTC,TRBV15,-,TRBJ2-7,-,16
CASSDTGLGETQYF,TGTGCCAGTAGTGACACAGGGTTGGGAGAGACCCAGTACTTC,TRBV19,-,TRBJ2-5,-,14
CASSIFLSSNQPQHF,TGTGCCAGCAGTATATTCCTCTCGAGCAATCAGCCCCAGCATTTT,TRBV6-5,-,TRBJ1-5,-,15
CASSQSPYSGGDNEQYF,TGCGCCAGCAGCCAATCCCCCTATAGCGGGGGGGACAACGAGCAGTACTTC,TRBV4-3,few,TRBJ2-7,TRBD2,17
CASTSRLAGALDTQYF,TGTGCCAGCACCTCTCGACTAGCGGGGGCCCTCGATACGCAGTATTTT,TRBV7-9,few,TRBJ2-3,TRBD2,16
CASSNTGYNEQFF,TGTGCCAGCAGCAACACAGGTTACAATGAGCAGTTCTTC,TRBV7-6,-,TRBJ2-1,-,13
CASSLNWNTGELFF,TGTGCCAGCAGCTTAAACTGGAACACCGGGGAGCTGTTTTTT,TRBV7-2,-,TRBJ2-2,-,14
CASGFSGVDEQYF,TGTGCCAGCGGATTTAGCGGGGTGGACGAGCAGTACTTC,TRBV7-2,-,TRBJ2-7,TRBD2,13
CASSLVSGQGFYGYTF,TGTGCCAGCAGCTTAGTTTCGGGACAGGGCTTCTATGGCTACACCTTC,TRBV7-2,-,TRBJ1-2,TRBD1,16
CSVQQGGIGNQPQHF,TGCAGCGTTCAGCAGGGAGGTATAGGCAATCAGCCCCAGCATTTT,TRBV29-1,-,TRBJ1-5,-,15
CASSSLTGGGYTF,TGTGCCAGCAGCTCATTGACGGGAGGTGGCTACACCTTC,TRBV7-8,-,TRBJ1-2,-,13
CASSWRGVEGEQFF,TGTGCCAGCAGCTGGCGGGGGGTAGAGGGTGAGCAGTTCTTC,TRBV11-3,-,TRBJ2-1,TRBD2,14
CASSLTGGGDYGYTF,TGCGCCAGCAGCTTGACCGGGGGAGGCGACTATGGCTACACCTTC,TRBV5-1,-,TRBJ1-2,-,15
CASSQQGQETQYF,TGTGCCAGCAGCCAGCAGGGGCAAGAGACCCAGTACTTC,TRBV4-2,-,TRBJ2-5,-,13
CASSVQGAGEKLFF,TGTGCCAGCAGTGTACAGGGGGCAGGTGAAAAACTGTTTTTT,TRBV6-6,few,TRBJ1-4,TRBD1,14